This T cell receptor (beta chain) was recorded in a study of identical twins. In TCRdb, the 5' RACE reads were re-called with MiXCR into one record per CDR3 protein. The sample carries around 680,000 distinct CDR3 sequences, approximately 9% recorded once. This clonotype was recorded at least ten times. The CDR3 loop spans 13 amino acids. Germline CDR1 SQVTM, CDR2 ANQGSEA. The V and J ends lost 6 bases and 15 bases, in that order; junction bases with no gene match: 17. The sample was also reused in another study, on yellow fever vaccine responses in identical twins.

Sequencing input: PBMCs. This clonotype was obtained from a woman between 18 and 30 years old in good health. J is TRBJ2-1 and V is TRBV29-1; TRBD2 aligns across 7 bases. In DNA form, the CDR3 reads TGCAGCGTGGTAGGACTAGGCGGTAGGGGCCGGTTCTTC. This translates into CSVVGLGGRGRFF.